This T cell receptor beta chain was retrieved from a study of blood T cell repertoires in COVID-19 (TCRdb year 2020). For the wider study: Samples from collaborators originated in the United States, Italy and Spain and spanned both the acute and convalescent phases of COVID-19. The samples were drawn from two sources: the first 160 participants of the ongoing ImmuneRACE study, and 1,000 to 1,500 subjects contributed by 6 global collaborators. Deeply sampled blood TCRbeta repertoires from subjects exposed to, actively infected with, or recovered from COVID-19 were included in the dataset. HLA class I and class II types, where available, came from metadata supplied by the sample provider rather than from assay-based typing. The prospective study material was composed of cDNA or gDNA derived from T cells, B-cell-depleted T cells, or PBMCs. The repertoires were made available in a free public database intended to serve as a resource for research on the immune response to SARS-CoV-2. Sample metadata almost always included a de-identified subject ID, COVID-19 status, age in years and sex.

The immunoSEQ Assay, a bias-controlled multiplex PCR, was used to amplify TCRbeta CDR3 regions from genomic DNA. The published analysis was carried out like this. Within the assay, amplification of reference gene primers was used to estimate how many nucleated cells each sample contained. To quantify the absolute abundance of each unique TCRbeta CDR3 rearrangement, sequence reads were collapsed and filtered. For each sample, productive Simpson clonality was calculated as the square root of Simpson's diversity index across productive rearrangements. Entries here come from immuneACCESS through TCRdb and include only in-frame sequences with V and J called. Some clones fail to appear in such tables; in the studies checked, an unresolved V gene covers under half of the shortfall, and the cause of the remainder is unknown. Clone size and V and J calls were adopted from that table, with D and trimming inferred from the DNA. For this sample there are tens of thousands of clones; approximately 80% appear just once. Of the sample, about 5.3% falls within the top ten clones.

Concerning this clone: What antigen it recognizes has not been identified. There are no base qualities to consult, and no much larger clone falls within one base.

The collaborating institutions used their own protocols to collect whole blood in K2EDTA tubes. For TCRbeta analysis, collaborator samples were shipped as frozen whole blood, as isolated PBMCs, or as DNA extracted from either sample type. The paper as a whole reports these results and caveats: The amount of clinical and demographic metadata varied by source and participant and was provided uncurated.

The CDR3 covers 17 residues, taking in both the cysteine and the phenylalanine. Only the CDR3 region is kept as DNA, spanning 51 bases read in frame from base 1. Taken from the germline V gene (reference sequence), the CDR1 and CDR2 loops are LNHDA and SQIVND. V is cut back by 3 bases and J by 6 bases, with 7 bases in the junction unmatched. The sequence links TRBV19 to TRBJ2-3; TRBD2 lines up with 15 middle nucleotides. This receptor was obtained from a woman in her sixties or seventies with acute or convalescent COVID-19. Sample: peripheral blood. The base sequence is TGTGCCAGTAGTATCGGGGGACTAGCGGGAGGAGGGGATACGCAGTATTTT. Its protein is CASSIGGLAGGGDTQYF.